Sequencing of this TCR beta chain was carried out in a study of control samples from healthy donors and cancer patients (TCRdb year 2020). Library preparation employed the immunoSEQ multiplex PCR assay. TCRdb provides this immuneACCESS table in a form limited to in-frame rearrangements. Some clones are lacking; in checked studies, under half of them reflect an unresolved V gene, and why the rest are absent is not known. This sample has 150,000 to 200,000 clones in its table, and 90% to 95% of those were observed once. Of the sample, more than 1.1% is held by the ten largest clones. The CDR3 spans 14 residues, from the cysteine through the phenylalanine. The entry retains the CDR3 DNA only, 42 bases that are in frame from base 1. V is pared back by 2 bases and J by 8 bases, with 12 bases lying between the germline termini. According to the germline V gene (reference sequence), CDR1 reads LGHDT and CDR2 reads YNNKEL.

In the case of this clone: Its antigen is not yet known. Base-call qualities are not available, and no considerably larger clone is one nucleotide away.

The rearrangement combines TRBV3-1 (or the pseudogene TRBV3-2) with TRBJ1-4; the D gene is not confidently resolved. Sequenced input: blood. The TCR comes from a man younger than 35 in good health. The CDR3 loop reads CASSQRLEEEKLFF. The nucleotide sequence is TGTGCCAGCAGCCAAAGACTGGAGGAGGAAAAACTGTTTTTT.